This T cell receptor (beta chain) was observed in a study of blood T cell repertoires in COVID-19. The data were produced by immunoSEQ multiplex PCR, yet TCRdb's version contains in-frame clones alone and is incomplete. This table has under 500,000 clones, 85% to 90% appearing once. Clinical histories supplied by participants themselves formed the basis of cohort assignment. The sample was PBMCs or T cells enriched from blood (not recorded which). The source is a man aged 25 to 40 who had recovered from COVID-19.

The CDR3 nucleotides read TGTGCCAGCAGCCAAGTTCGCCTAAACTATGGCTACACCTTC. This translates into CASSQVRLNYGYTF. V usage is TRBV14 and J usage is TRBJ1-2; no definite D call. The CDR3 extends over 14 amino acids. Trimming pared 1 base from V and 2 bases from J, leaving 8 bases between. CDR1 and CDR2 from the germline V gene are SGHDN and FVKESK.